This passage covers 17 T cell receptor beta chains from one sample sequenced in a study of graft-versus-host responses after intestinal transplantation. Repertoires were generated with immunoSEQ multiplex PCR, while TCRdb's copy carries only in-frame clones and drops some. Counted here are tens of thousands of clones, roughly 94% occurring once; the ten biggest clones make up over 0.4%. What these receptors recognize is not known. The sample was unstimulated CD8+ T cells sorted from spleen or lymph node cells, taken before intestinal transplant. These receptors were obtained from a human donor who received an intestinal transplant.

The CDR3 is CASSGTGMSNQPQHF. The CDR3 coding sequence is TGTGCCAGCAGTGGAACAGGGATGAGCAATCAGCCCCAGCATTTT. This chain connects TRBV2 to TRBJ1-5, with D possibly matching TRBD1 (6 bases). Trimming pared 4 bases from V and 1 base from J, leaving 11 bases between. The CDR3 runs 15 residues. Germline assignment: CDR1 SNHLY and CDR2 FYNNEI.

The chain links TRBV9 to TRBJ2-1; possibly TRBD1 for D (6 bases). Germline V lookup: CDR1 SGDLS, CDR2 YYNGEE. Trimming shortened V by 0 bases and J by 2 bases, and 15 bases separated the two germline ends. The CDR3 spans 17 residues. Here the CDR3 reads CASSVEGGERTYNEQFF. The CDR3 DNA is TGTGCCAGCAGCGTAGAAGGGGGAGAGAGGACCTACAATGAGCAGTTCTTC.

The chain links TRBV27 to TRBJ1-1; a weak D match, TRBD1 (5 bases). The CDR3 runs to 15 residues. The V end lost 0 bases, the J end lost 1 base, and 9 bases lay between the germline ends. From germline, CDR1 is MNHEY and CDR2 SMNVEV (reference sequence). The CDR3 DNA reads TGTGCCAGCAGTTTATCTCCAGGGACGAACACTGAAGCTTTCTTT. It yields the protein CASSLSPGTNTEAFF.

The chain links TRBV5-6 to TRBJ1-2; no reliable D call. The V gene lost 3 bases and the J gene lost 6 bases, with 9 bases spanning the gap. Germline CDR1 SGHDT, CDR2 YYEEEE. This CDR3 is built from 12 residues. DNA of the CDR3: TGTGCCAGCAGCTGGGATTTGGATGGCTACACCTTC. Amino acids: CASSWDLDGYTF. The entire variable domain, with the rest obtained from reference TRBV5-6 and TRBJ1-2, is as follows: DAGVTQSPTHLIKTRGQQVTLRCSPKSGHDTVSWYQQALGQGPQFIFQYYEEEERQRGNFPDRFSGHQFPNYSSELNVNALLLGDSALYLCASSWDLDGYTFGSGTRLTVV.

The chain has TRBV7-9 and TRBJ2-7, with 10 bases matching TRBD1. V lost 2 bases to trimming and J lost 5 bases; unmatched junction nucleotides: 6. This CDR3 contains 15 residues. Germline lookup yields CDR1 SEHNR and CDR2 FQNEAQ (reference sequence). CDR3: CASSLSRTGGDEQYF. In DNA, the CDR3 is TGTGCCAGCAGCTTAAGTAGGACAGGGGGAGACGAGCAGTACTTC.

The chain joins TRBV6-1 to TRBJ1-5; no reliable D call. CDR1 and CDR2 (germline): MNHNS, SASEGT. The CDR3 consists of 13 residues. V was cut by 2 bases and J by 7 bases, with 9 bases left in between. CDR3 amino acids: CASSELLNQPQHF. CDR3 nucleotide sequence: TGTGCCAGCAGTGAACTCCTGAACCAGCCCCAGCATTTT.

The chain is built from TRBV4-2 and TRBJ2-7; D might be TRBD1 or TRBD2, each matching 5 bases. V shed 0 bases and J shed 0 bases, with 15 bases lying between them. The germline gives CDR1 LGHNA, CDR2 YNFKEQ. CDR3 size: 17 residues. CDR3 residues: CASSQEGGLTGSYEQYF. CDR3 nucleotides: TGTGCCAGCAGCCAAGAAGGAGGTCTTACAGGCTCCTACGAGCAGTACTTC.

This chain uses TRBV5-6 with TRBJ2-1; 8 bases map to TRBD2. This CDR3 region has 16 residues. J lost 4 bases, V lost 1 base, and 7 bases had no gene match. The V gene's germline CDR1 is SGHDT and CDR2 YYEEEE. The CDR3 protein is CASSLFLAGLYNEQFF. The DNA of the CDR3 is TGTGCCAGCAGCTTGTTTTTAGCGGGGCTTTACAATGAGCAGTTCTTC.

This chain connects TRBV6-1 to TRBJ1-5, with D tentatively TRBD1 (5 bases). Trimming removed 3 bases at V and 1 base at J, with 13 bases between. Germline CDR1 is MNHNS and CDR2 is SASEGT. This CDR3 comprises 16 residues. CDR3 coding DNA: TGTGCCAGCAGTGATTTGACCTGGGGCAGCAATCAGCCCCAGCATTTT. This gives the protein CASSDLTWGSNQPQHF.

This sequence joins TRBV6-5 and TRBJ1-1; D remains ambiguous. Germline V gene data show CDR1 as MNHEY and CDR2 as SVGAGI. Trimming pared 2 bases from V and 5 bases from J, leaving 12 bases between. The length of the CDR3 is 14 residues. CDR3 DNA sequence: TGTGCCAGCAGTTACAAGGGTCGGGGTACTGAAGCTTTCTTT. Translating it yields CASSYKGRGTEAFF.

V and J are TRBV9 and TRBJ2-3, with a possible D match to TRBD2 (5 bases). V was shortened by 0 bases and J by 4 bases, with 9 bases between the two germline ends. This CDR3 has 14 residues. Germline V lookup: CDR1 SGDLS, CDR2 YYNGEE. The CDR3 nucleotides read TGTGCCAGCAGCGTAGGAGGGCGTCCAGATACGCAGTATTTT. It codes for CASSVGGRPDTQYF. The full variable domain, in which reference TRBV9 and TRBJ2-3 provide the parts outside the CDR3, is DSGVTQTPKHLITATGQRVTLRCSPRSGDLSVYWYQQSLDQGLQFLIQYYNGEERAKGNILERFSAQQFPDLHSELNLSSLELGDSALYFCASSVGGRPDTQYFGPGTRLTVL.

As to this clone: This CDR3 is also generated by other DNA sequences in the sample. The V call is TRBV5-1, the J call TRBJ2-6, with D unclear. The germline V and J ends were trimmed by 4 bases and 0 bases, with 5 bases remaining between them. This CDR3 has 14 residues. Per germline, CDR1 SGHRS and CDR2 YFSETQ. CDR3 DNA sequence: TGCGCCAGCAGCCTGGCCTCTGGGGCCAACGTCCTGACTTTC. This gives the protein CASSLASGANVLTF.

This chain connects TRBV28 to TRBJ2-1; 8 bases agree with TRBD2. The CDR3 runs to 14 residues. CDR1 and CDR2 from the germline V gene are MDHEN and SYDVKM. J gave up 7 bases and V 7 bases, and 9 bases lay outside the gene matches. The CDR3 is CASTPTSESNEQFF. The CDR3 DNA sequence: TGTGCCAGCACCCCGACTAGCGAGAGTAATGAGCAGTTCTTC.

The chain uses TRBV4-2 and TRBJ1-1, with 7 positions matching TRBD1. The CDR3 sequence is 15 residues long. V shed 4 bases, J shed 1 base, and the junction held 6 bases outside the gene matches. Germline V gene sequence: CDR1 LGHNA, CDR2 YNFKEQ. CDR3 nucleotides: TGTGCCAGCAGCCTTAAAAGGGGGCCGAACACTGAAGCTTTCTTT. This translates into CASSLKRGPNTEAFF.

The chain uses TRBV25-1 and TRBJ2-7; D possibly corresponds to TRBD2 (5 bases). V was clipped by 5 bases and J by 2 bases, with 22 bases between them. CDR1 is MGHDK, CDR2 SYGVNS, per germline. The CDR3 runs to 17 residues. The CDR3 region has the DNA TGTGCCAGCAGTCCCTTGATCAGCGGAGGTAGGGCCTACGAGCAGTACTTC. It encodes CASSPLISGGRAYEQYF.

The CDR3 loop reads CASSSGPGGVGNTEAFF. The CDR3 bases are TGTGCCAGCAGCTCCGGGCCAGGGGGAGTTGGAAACACTGAAGCTTTCTTT. V gene TRBV7-9 combines with J gene TRBJ1-1; 7 bases are shared with TRBD1. This CDR3 contains 17 residues. Trimming took 4 bases from V and 2 from J; bases not matched to a gene: 13. Germline CDR1 SEHNR, CDR2 FQNEAQ (reference sequence).

The V and J genes are TRBV28 and TRBJ1-2, with unresolved D. Germline assignment: CDR1 MDHEN and CDR2 SYDVKM. The V end lost 6 bases, the J end lost 0 bases, and 8 bases lay between the germline ends. The CDR3 sequence is 13 residues long. DNA of the CDR3: TGTGCCAGCAGCCCTTTAGCTAACTATGGCTACACCTTC. Residues: CASSPLANYGYTF.